Presented here are 10 T cell receptor beta chains from one specimen sequenced in a study of monozygotic twins with inflammatory bowel disease. TCRdb re-called the 5' RACE reads and catalogs CDR3 proteins one per entry, DNA excluded. Its table records about 210,000 distinct CDR3 sequences. Sequencing was performed on blood. The source is a human donor with ulcerative colitis or Crohn's disease, or a healthy co-twin of an affected twin (not recorded which).

The chain recombines TRBV11-2 with TRBJ1-2. The CDR3 is 15 amino acids. Germline CDR1 is SGHAT and CDR2 is FQNNGV. CDR3 protein: CASSSTAGANYGYTF.

The rearrangement joins TRBV6-4 to TRBJ2-2. This CDR3 has 15 residues. Germline V CDR1 and CDR2: MRHNA, SNTAGT. This CDR3 is CASSRDMANTGELFF.

The chain is built from TRBV5-6 and TRBJ2-7; TCRdb proposes TRBD1, but this gene call is untestable without DNA. Germline V gene sequence: CDR1 SGHDT, CDR2 YYEEEE. The CDR3 totals 15 residues. CDR3 sequence reads: CASSLVGTASYEQYF.

The rearrangement links TRBV5-1 to TRBJ2-7; TCRdb returns TRBD1, unconfirmable since there is no DNA. This CDR3 is 15 amino acids long. Germline loops: CDR1 SGHRS, CDR2 YFSETQ. CDR3 loop: CASSPRENQAYEQYF.

The chain joins TRBV15 to TRBJ1-2. The CDR3 is made up of 16 amino acids. CDR1 and CDR2 from the germline V gene are LNHNV and YYDKDF (reference sequence). CDR3 sequence: CATGDFGRFSNYGYTF.

The gene calls are TRBV20-1 and TRBJ1-6. The V gene's germline CDR1 is DFQATT and CDR2 SNEGSKA (reference sequence). This CDR3 region has 14 residues. CDR3: CSARDPATTSPLHF.

The V gene is TRBV5-6, the J gene TRBJ2-3; the TCRdb D gene call, TRBD1, has no DNA to confirm it. The CDR3 runs 12 residues. CDR1 SGHDT and CDR2 YYEEEE come from the germline V gene. The CDR3 region is CASSSPGTAQYF. Looking up the rest from reference TRBV5-6 and TRBJ2-3 gives the full variable domain: DAGVTQSPTHLIKTRGQQVTLRCSPKSGHDTVSWYQQALGQGPQFIFQYYEEEERQRGNFPDRFSGHQFPNYSSELNVNALLLGDSALYLCASSSPGTAQYFGPGTRLTVL.

The chain couples TRBV4-1 to TRBJ1-2; without DNA, the TCRdb call of TRBD1 cannot be checked. This CDR3 spans 15 amino acids. Germline lookup yields CDR1 MGHRA and CDR2 YSYEKL. CDR3 protein: CASSPRTGGNYGYTF.

This chain connects TRBV9 to TRBJ2-2; TCRdb lists TRBD2, though no DNA is available to test this call. The germline gives CDR1 SGDLS, CDR2 YYNGEE. The CDR3 extends over 19 amino acids. CDR3 in amino acids: CASSVGPLGLAGSTGELFF.

This rearrangement joins TRBV6-1 to TRBJ1-1; TCRdb names TRBD1, which stays unverified in the absence of DNA. This CDR3 has 14 amino acids. Germline V gene data show CDR1 as MNHNS and CDR2 as SASEGT. CDR3 sequence reads: CASRPGQMNTEAFF.